This T cell receptor (beta chain) was documented in a study of vaccination effects on CD4 cells after COVID-19. About the research overall: After the second dose, samples were taken at median day 72.

The ViraFEST assay expanded antigen-specific CD4+ T cells with viral peptide pools before sequencing. Subsequent to a culture period of about ten days, CD4+ T cells were isolated. Two doses of BNT162b2 or mRNA-1273 vaccine were administered to participants. In the vaccine recipients, nucleocapsid antibodies were negative and there was no prior SARS-CoV-2 infection. Per germline, CDR1 MNHEY and CDR2 SVGAGI. The CDR3 contains 14 residues. V lost 5 bases and J lost 3; bases outside the gene matches: 4. Measured with immunoSEQ multiplex PCR; TCRdb has only the in-frame clones, and not every one. The data contain 24,000 or so clones, approximately 69% of them singletons. Comments on this clone: Its target is unknown.

V is TRBV6-5 and J is TRBJ2-5; 9 nucleotides line up with TRBD2. This receptor was identified in a human donor who received a COVID-19 vaccine. The material sequenced was CD4+ T cells from PBMCs cultured with SARS-CoV-2 spike peptides, taken after COVID-19 vaccination. The CDR3 loop is CASSIAGAKETQYF. DNA for the CDR3: TGTGCCAGCAGTATAGCGGGGGCGAAAGAGACCCAGTACTTC.